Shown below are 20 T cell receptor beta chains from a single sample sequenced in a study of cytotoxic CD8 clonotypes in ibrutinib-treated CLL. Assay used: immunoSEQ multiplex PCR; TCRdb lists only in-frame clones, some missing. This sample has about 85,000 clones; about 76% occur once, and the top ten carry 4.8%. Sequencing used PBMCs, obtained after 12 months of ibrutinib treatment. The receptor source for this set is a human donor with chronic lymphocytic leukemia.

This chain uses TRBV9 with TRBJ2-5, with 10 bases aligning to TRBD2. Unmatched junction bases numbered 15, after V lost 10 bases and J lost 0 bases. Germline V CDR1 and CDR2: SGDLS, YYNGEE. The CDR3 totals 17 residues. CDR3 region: CARQGASGGSYQETQYF. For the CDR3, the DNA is TGTGCCCGACAAGGGGCTAGCGGGGGTTCGTACCAAGAGACCCAGTACTTC.

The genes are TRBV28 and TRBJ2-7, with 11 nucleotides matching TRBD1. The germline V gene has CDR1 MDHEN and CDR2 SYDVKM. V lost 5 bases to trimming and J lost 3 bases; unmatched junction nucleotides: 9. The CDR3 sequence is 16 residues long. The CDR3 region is CASSPPQGQGGYEQYF. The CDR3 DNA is TGTGCCAGCAGTCCGCCCCAGGGACAGGGGGGCTACGAGCAGTACTTC.

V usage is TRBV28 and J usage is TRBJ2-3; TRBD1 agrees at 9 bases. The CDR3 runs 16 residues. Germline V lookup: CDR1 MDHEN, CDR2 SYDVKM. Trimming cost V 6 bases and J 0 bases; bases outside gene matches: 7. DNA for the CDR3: TGTGCCAGCAGCCCGGGACAGGGTCCTAGCACAGATACGCAGTATTTT. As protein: CASSPGQGPSTDTQYF.

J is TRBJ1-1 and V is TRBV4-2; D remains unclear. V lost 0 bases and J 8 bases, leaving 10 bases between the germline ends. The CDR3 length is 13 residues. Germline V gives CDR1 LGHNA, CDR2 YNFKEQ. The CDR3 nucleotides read TGTGCCAGCAGCCAAGATCCGGAGAGAGAAGCTTTCTTT. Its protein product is CASSQDPEREAFF.

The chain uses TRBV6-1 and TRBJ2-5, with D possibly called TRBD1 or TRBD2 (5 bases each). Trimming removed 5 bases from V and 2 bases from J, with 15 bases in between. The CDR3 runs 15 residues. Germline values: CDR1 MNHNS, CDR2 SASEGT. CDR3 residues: CASSLLTWGQETQYF. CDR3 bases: TGTGCCAGCAGTCTTCTCACCTGGGGGCAAGAGACCCAGTACTTC.

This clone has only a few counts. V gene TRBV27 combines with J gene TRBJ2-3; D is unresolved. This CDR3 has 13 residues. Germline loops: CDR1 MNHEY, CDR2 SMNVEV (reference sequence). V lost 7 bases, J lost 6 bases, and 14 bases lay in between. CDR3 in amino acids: CASTSWARDTQYF. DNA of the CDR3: TGTGCCAGCACCTCATGGGCACGTGATACGCAGTATTTT.

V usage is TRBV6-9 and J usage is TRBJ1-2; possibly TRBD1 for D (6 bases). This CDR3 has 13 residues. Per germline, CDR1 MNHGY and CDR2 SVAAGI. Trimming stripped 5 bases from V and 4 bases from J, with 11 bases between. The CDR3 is CASSPRGAYGYTF. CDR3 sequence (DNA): TGTGCCAGCAGTCCCCGGGGGGCCTATGGCTACACCTTC.

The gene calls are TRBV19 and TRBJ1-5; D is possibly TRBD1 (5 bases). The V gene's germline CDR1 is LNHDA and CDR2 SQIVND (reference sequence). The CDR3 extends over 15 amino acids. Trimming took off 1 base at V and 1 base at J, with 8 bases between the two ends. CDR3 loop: CASSIVGGSNQPQHF. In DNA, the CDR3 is TGTGCCAGTAGTATAGTTGGGGGGAGCAATCAGCCCCAGCATTTT.

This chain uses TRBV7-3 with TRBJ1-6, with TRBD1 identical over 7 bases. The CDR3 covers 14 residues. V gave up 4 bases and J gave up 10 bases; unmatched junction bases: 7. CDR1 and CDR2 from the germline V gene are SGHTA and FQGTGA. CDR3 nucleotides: TGTGCCAGCAGCTCGCAGGGGGTAGGGTCACCCCTCCACTTT. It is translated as CASSSQGVGSPLHF.

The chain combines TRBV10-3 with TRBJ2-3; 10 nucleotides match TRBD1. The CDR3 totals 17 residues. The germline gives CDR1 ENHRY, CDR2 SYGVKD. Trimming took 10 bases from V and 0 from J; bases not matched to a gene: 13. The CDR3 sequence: CATRRDRGYSSTDTQYF. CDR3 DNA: TGTGCCACCCGCCGGGACAGGGGATACTCTAGCACAGATACGCAGTATTTT.

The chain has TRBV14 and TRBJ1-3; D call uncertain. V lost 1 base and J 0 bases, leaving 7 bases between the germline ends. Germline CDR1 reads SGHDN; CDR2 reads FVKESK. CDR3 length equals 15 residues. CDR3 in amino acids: CASSQGGFSGNTIYF. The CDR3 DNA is TGTGCCAGCAGCCAAGGAGGCTTCTCTGGAAACACCATATATTTT.

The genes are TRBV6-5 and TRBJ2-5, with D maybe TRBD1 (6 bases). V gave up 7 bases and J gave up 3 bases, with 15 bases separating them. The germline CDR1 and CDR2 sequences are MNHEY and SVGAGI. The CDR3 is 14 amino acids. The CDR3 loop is CASTRDKTKETQYF. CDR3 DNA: TGTGCCAGCACCAGGGACAAGACCAAAGAGACCCAGTACTTC.

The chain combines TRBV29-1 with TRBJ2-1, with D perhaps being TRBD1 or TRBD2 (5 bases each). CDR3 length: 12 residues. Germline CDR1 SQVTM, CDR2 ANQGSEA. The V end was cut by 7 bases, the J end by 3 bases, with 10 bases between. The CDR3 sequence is CSAGTDYNEQFF. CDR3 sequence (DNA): TGCAGCGCCGGGACGGACTACAATGAGCAGTTCTTC.

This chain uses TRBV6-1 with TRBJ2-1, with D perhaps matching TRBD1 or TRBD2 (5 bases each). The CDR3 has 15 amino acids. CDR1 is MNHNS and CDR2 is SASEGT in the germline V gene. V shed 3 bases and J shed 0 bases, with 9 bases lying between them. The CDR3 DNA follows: TGTGCCAGCAGTGAGGGGGACCCCTCCTACAATGAGCAGTTCTTC. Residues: CASSEGDPSYNEQFF.

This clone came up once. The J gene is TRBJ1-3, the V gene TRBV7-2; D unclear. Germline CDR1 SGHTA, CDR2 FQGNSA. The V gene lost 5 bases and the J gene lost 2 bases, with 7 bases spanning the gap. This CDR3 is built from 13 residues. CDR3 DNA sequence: TGTGCCAGCAGCGTCTGGCCTGGAAACACCATATATTTT. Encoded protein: CASSVWPGNTIYF.

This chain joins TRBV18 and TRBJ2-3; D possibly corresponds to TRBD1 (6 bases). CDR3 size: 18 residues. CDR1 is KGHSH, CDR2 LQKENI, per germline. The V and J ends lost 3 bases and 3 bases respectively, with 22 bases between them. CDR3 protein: CASSPGSTGLLGTDTQYF. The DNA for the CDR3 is TGTGCCAGCTCACCGGGAAGCACAGGGCTATTAGGGACAGATACGCAGTATTTT. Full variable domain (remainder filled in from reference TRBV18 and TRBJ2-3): NAGVMQNPRHLVRRRGQEARLRCSPMKGHSHVYWYRQLPEEGLKFMVYLQKENIIDESGMPKERFSAEFPKEGPSILRIQQVVRGDSAAYFCASSPGSTGLLGTDTQYFGPGTRLTVL.

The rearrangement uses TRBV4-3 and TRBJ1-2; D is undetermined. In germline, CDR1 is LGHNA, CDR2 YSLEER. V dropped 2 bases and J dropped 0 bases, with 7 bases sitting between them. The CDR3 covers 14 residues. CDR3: CASSQTVTNYGYTF. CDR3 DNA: TGCGCCAGCAGCCAAACCGTGACTAACTATGGCTACACCTTC.

CDR3 nucleotide sequence: TGCGCCAGCAGCCAAGATTGGGGGGGGCACGAGCAGTACTTC. This sequence encodes CASSQDWGGHEQYF. V usage is TRBV4-3 and J usage is TRBJ2-7, with D tentatively TRBD2 (7 bases). The V end lost 0 bases, the J end lost 5 bases, and 11 bases lay between the germline ends. The CDR3 is 14 residues long. The germline V gene has CDR1 LGHNA and CDR2 YSLEER.

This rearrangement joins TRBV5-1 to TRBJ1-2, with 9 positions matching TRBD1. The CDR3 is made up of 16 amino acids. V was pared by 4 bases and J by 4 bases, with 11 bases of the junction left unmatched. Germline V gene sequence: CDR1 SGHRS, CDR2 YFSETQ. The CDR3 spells CASSPDTGTGTYGYTF. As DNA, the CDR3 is TGCGCCAGCAGCCCGGACACCGGGACAGGGACCTATGGCTACACCTTC.

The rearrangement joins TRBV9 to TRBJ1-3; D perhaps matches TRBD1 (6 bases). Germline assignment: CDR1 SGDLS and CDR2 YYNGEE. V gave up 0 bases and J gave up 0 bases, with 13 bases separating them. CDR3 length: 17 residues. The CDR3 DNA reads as TGTGCCAGCAGCGTAGAAACAGGGCCGAGCTCTGGAAACACCATATATTTT. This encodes CASSVETGPSSGNTIYF. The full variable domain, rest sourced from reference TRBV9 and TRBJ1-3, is DSGVTQTPKHLITATGQRVTLRCSPRSGDLSVYWYQQSLDQGLQFLIQYYNGEERAKGNILERFSAQQFPDLHSELNLSSLELGDSALYFCASSVETGPSSGNTIYFGEGSWLTVV.